This T cell receptor (beta chain) was identified in a study of T cell responses to AZD1222 COVID-19 vaccine. Findings and caveats of the study: Nearly half of spike-specific TCRs reportedly target unmutated variant regions. Only a handful of individuals given AZD1222 were seropositive at baseline.

This CDR3 contains 14 residues. V was clipped by 2 bases and J by 3 bases, with 11 bases between them. Per the germline V gene, CDR1 is MNHNS and CDR2 is SASEGT. Concerning this clone: Its antigen is not known.

Produced via immunoSEQ multiplex PCR; TCRdb's table is partial and in-frame only. The sample shows over 100,000 clones, 80% to 90% of them seen only once. This specimen consisted of peripheral blood, obtained on day 0 of AZD1222 vaccination. The clonotype was recovered from an adult in good health. The chain couples TRBV6-1 to TRBJ2-7; D is possibly TRBD1 or TRBD2 (5 bases each). The CDR3 reads CASSERGAFYEQYF. CDR3 in DNA: TGTGCCAGCAGTGAAAGAGGGGCCTTCTACGAGCAGTACTTC.